This entry lists 6 T cell receptor beta chains sequenced from one sample in a study of cytomegalovirus exposure and HLA in healthy donors. Amplification used 60 Vbeta primers and 13 Jbeta primers. Assay: immunoSEQ multiplex PCR; the TCRdb copy retains only in-frame clones and omits some. The table shows about 180,000 clones, with over 75% occurring only once. The material sequenced was PBMCs. The source is a woman between 50 and 59 years old in good health and CMV-seronegative.

There are a few counts of this clone. This rearrangement joins TRBV5-1 to TRBJ2-2; 7 bases are a match to TRBD2. The CDR3 totals 15 residues. V shed 4 bases, J shed 3 bases, and the junction held 6 bases outside the gene matches. Germline V gene lookup returns CDR1 SGHRS and CDR2 YFSETQ. The CDR3: CASSSGRADTGELFF. CDR3 nucleotides: TGCGCCAGCAGCAGTGGGAGGGCGGACACCGGGGAGCTGTTTTTT.

The chain carries TRBV6-5 and TRBJ2-5; 8 nucleotides match TRBD1. V shed 6 bases, J shed 5 bases, and the junction held 8 bases outside the gene matches. CDR3 length equals 14 residues. Germline V CDR1 and CDR2: MNHEY, SVGAGI. CDR3 residues: CASSRTGLGETQYF. CDR3 sequence (DNA): TGTGCCAGCAGCCGGACAGGGCTAGGGGAGACCCAGTACTTC.

This clone has a handful of counts. The chain recombines TRBV2 with TRBJ2-1; D is undetermined. V gave up 7 bases and J gave up 2 bases, with 9 bases separating them. The CDR3 contains 13 residues. CDR1 is SNHLY and CDR2 is FYNNEI in the germline V gene. DNA of the CDR3: TGTGCCAGCACTGTTGAGGCCTACAATGAGCAGTTCTTC. Protein product: CASTVEAYNEQFF.

The chain employs TRBV18 and TRBJ1-2; 12 bases match TRBD1. The junction had 5 bases not matched to a gene; V was cut back by 3 bases and J by 3 bases. Germline values: CDR1 KGHSH, CDR2 LQKENI. The CDR3 sequence is 16 residues long. CDR3 nucleotide sequence: TGTGCCAGCTCACCGGGGACAGGGGGCGATTACTATGGCTACACCTTC. It encodes CASSPGTGGDYYGYTF. Variable domain in full (rest from reference TRBV18 and TRBJ1-2): NAGVMQNPRHLVRRRGQEARLRCSPMKGHSHVYWYRQLPEEGLKFMVYLQKENIIDESGMPKERFSAEFPKEGPSILRIQQVVRGDSAAYFCASSPGTGGDYYGYTFGSGTRLTVV.

The CDR3 DNA sequence: TGTGCCAGCAGCCCAAGCGGCAATCAGCCCCAGCATTTT. Translation: CASSPSGNQPQHF. The chain employs TRBV2 and TRBJ1-5; D gene unclear. Trimming cost V 6 bases and J 2 bases, with 8 bases left between them. The CDR3 consists of 13 residues. Germline values: CDR1 SNHLY, CDR2 FYNNEI.

This chain connects TRBV9 to TRBJ2-2, with TRBD1 identical over 7 bases. Unmatched junction bases numbered 10, after V lost 2 bases and J lost 3 bases. The CDR3 totals 17 residues. Germline lookup yields CDR1 SGDLS and CDR2 YYNGEE. The CDR3 DNA sequence: TGTGCCAGCAGCGTTACTTCGGGGACAGCCTACACCGGGGAGCTGTTTTTT. It translates to CASSVTSGTAYTGELFF.